The 27 T cell receptor beta chains below all came from one sample that was sequenced in a study of OX40 agonist ivuxolimab in advanced cancers. Libraries were prepared by immunoSEQ multiplex PCR; TCRdb keeps only in-frame clonotypes and omits some of them. The sample has under 100,000 clones; approximately 85% are singletons. Sequences were derived from CD4+ or CD8+ T cells sorted from blood, sampled in a trial of the OX40 agonist ivuxolimab. These receptors were collected from an adult with an advanced solid tumor such as melanoma, head and neck, liver or kidney cancer.

This chain joins TRBV10-3 and TRBJ1-5; possible D gene TRBD1, 5 bases. Trimming took 7 bases from V and 7 from J, leaving 14 bases between them. Germline loops: CDR1 ENHRY, CDR2 SYGVKD. The CDR3 runs 13 residues. CDR3 region: CAITGQIMQPQHF. Here the CDR3 DNA reads TGTGCCATCACAGGGCAGATCATGCAGCCCCAGCATTTT.

The chain links TRBV23-1 to TRBJ2-7; TRBD1 aligns across 9 bases. TRBV23-1 is given ORF status, its function remaining uncertain. The V gene end was trimmed by 3 bases and the J gene end by 2 bases; junction bases not matched to a gene: 17. The CDR3 is made up of 19 amino acids. The DNA for the CDR3 is TGCGCCAGCAGTCAGTCCAGGGACAGGGACTATAACACAGCCTACGAGCAGTACTTC. Its translation: CASSQSRDRDYNTAYEQYF.

V is TRBV7-2 and J is TRBJ1-3; possible D gene TRBD1, 5 bases. This CDR3 spans 16 amino acids. From germline, CDR1 is SGHTA and CDR2 FQGNSA. The germline V and J ends were trimmed by 2 bases and 0 bases, with 11 bases remaining between them. CDR3 in amino acids: CASSLIAGHSGNTIYF. The CDR3 nucleotides are TGTGCCAGCAGCTTAATCGCAGGGCACTCTGGAAACACCATATATTTT.

The chain combines TRBV6-1 with TRBJ2-5, with D hard to call. Trimming pared 10 bases from V and 10 bases from J, leaving 13 bases between. Germline CDR1 reads MNHNS; CDR2 reads SASEGT. The CDR3 is 10 amino acids. The CDR3 DNA is TGTGCCACCGAAAGGGCAAACCAGTACTTC. The encoded protein is CATERANQYF.

This sequence joins TRBV7-8 and TRBJ2-4, with D possibly being TRBD1 (6 bases). In germline, CDR1 is SGHVS, CDR2 FQNEAQ. This CDR3 is built from 15 residues. Trimming removed 0 bases from V and 3 bases from J, with 9 bases in between. The DNA for the CDR3 is TGTGCCAGCAGCTTAGCGGGGACAAGCAAAAACATTCAGTACTTC. The encoded protein is CASSLAGTSKNIQYF.

The chain combines TRBV6-5 with TRBJ1-2, with D unresolved. The CDR3 has 16 residues. Germline values: CDR1 MNHEY, CDR2 SVGAGI. V was clipped by 0 bases and J by 4 bases, with 15 bases between them. Here the CDR3 reads CASSYSNYETFYGYTF. The CDR3 bases are TGTGCCAGCAGTTACTCGAATTACGAAACCTTCTATGGCTACACCTTC.

This clone was found once. V and J are TRBV6-1 and TRBJ2-7; tentative D call: TRBD2 (7 bases). The CDR3 length is 15 residues. Per germline, CDR1 MNHNS and CDR2 SASEGT. Trimming removed 7 bases at V and 4 bases at J, with 20 bases between. For the CDR3, the DNA is TGTGCCAGCACAACGGAGGGGGGGGCCTTTTACGAGCAGTACTTC. Its translation is CASTTEGGAFYEQYF.

This clone occurred a few times. The rearrangement uses TRBV7-9 and TRBJ2-6; the D gene is possibly TRBD2 (5 bases). V was shortened by 1 base and J by 0 bases, with 16 bases between the two germline ends. CDR1 and CDR2 (germline): SEHNR, FQNEAQ (reference sequence). The CDR3 is made up of 19 amino acids. The DNA for the CDR3 is TGTGCCAGCAGCTTAGGGGAGCTAGGGTTCTTCTCTGGGGCCAACGTCCTGACTTTC. Its translation: CASSLGELGFFSGANVLTF.

This chain uses TRBV5-1 with TRBJ2-1, with a tentative D call TRBD1 (6 bases). The germline CDR1 and CDR2 sequences are SGHRS and YFSETQ. The CDR3 totals 13 residues. With 4 bases removed from V and 3 bases from J, the gap between germline ends came to 8 bases. The CDR3: CASSQDSYNEQFF. The CDR3 region has the DNA TGCGCCAGCAGCCAGGACAGCTACAATGAGCAGTTCTTC.

This chain joins TRBV29-1 and TRBJ1-4; maybe TRBD1 (6 bases). The CDR3 extends over 13 amino acids. Germline-derived CDR1 and CDR2 are SQVTM and ANQGSEA. V lost 7 bases to trimming and J lost 8 bases, with 17 bases between them. The CDR3 spells CSADGPGGEKLFF. DNA for the CDR3: TGCAGCGCCGACGGACCCGGGGGCGAAAAACTGTTTTTT.

V gene TRBV19 combines with J gene TRBJ2-2; D gene uncertain. The length of the CDR3 is 14 residues. V dropped 5 bases and J dropped 7 bases, with 14 bases sitting between them. Germline assignment: CDR1 LNHDA and CDR2 SQIVND (reference sequence). The CDR3 DNA is TGTGCCAGTAGTCAGGCCGGGCGAGTCGGGGAGCTGTTTTTT. It is translated as CASSQAGRVGELFF.

This clone was seen only once. The V gene is TRBV6-5, the J gene TRBJ1-2; possibly TRBD1 for D (6 bases). CDR1 and CDR2 (germline): MNHEY, SVGAGI. Between the trimmed V and J ends, which lost 0 bases and 1 base, there was a span of 12 bases. CDR3 length: 16 residues. The CDR3 region is CASSYSGRGVNYGYTF. For the CDR3, the DNA is TGTGCCAGCAGTTACTCTGGTAGGGGGGTTAACTATGGCTACACCTTC.

The CDR3 loop reads CASSQEQRTEAFF. CDR3 DNA: TGTGCCAGCAGCCAAGAACAGCGTACTGAAGCTTTCTTT. The chain combines TRBV4-2 with TRBJ1-1, with D uncertain. Germline loops: CDR1 LGHNA, CDR2 YNFKEQ. Trimming left V 0 bases short and J 5 bases short, with 7 bases between. The CDR3 contains 13 residues.

V usage is TRBV30 and J usage is TRBJ2-1, with D uncertain. CDR3 length: 13 residues. Germline assignment: CDR1 GTSNPN and CDR2 SVGIG (reference sequence). Trimming removed 2 bases at V and 4 bases at J, with 9 bases between. The CDR3 sequence: CAWSTDGYNEQFF. The CDR3 DNA is TGTGCCTGGAGTACAGACGGTTACAATGAGCAGTTCTTC.

V usage is TRBV5-4 and J usage is TRBJ1-1; D is unclear. The germline gives CDR1 SGHNT, CDR2 YYREEE (reference sequence). Trimming removed 5 bases at V and 5 bases at J, with 13 bases between. This CDR3 spans 13 amino acids. This CDR3 reads CASSLEASTEAFF. CDR3 bases: TGTGCCAGCAGTCTCGAGGCTAGTACTGAAGCTTTCTTT. The full variable domain, in which reference TRBV5-4 and TRBJ1-1 provide the parts outside the CDR3, is ETGVTQSPTHLIKTRGQQVTLRCSSQSGHNTVSWYQQALGQGPQFIFQYYREEENGRGNFPPRFSGLQFPNYSSELNVNALELDDSALYLCASSLEASTEAFFGQGTRLTVV.

The V call is TRBV18, the J call TRBJ2-7; D might be TRBD2 (5 bases). Germline V CDR1 and CDR2: KGHSH, LQKENI. Trimming left V 3 bases short and J 0 bases short, with 21 bases between. This CDR3 spans 18 amino acids. The CDR3 region is CASSPLSGGHSISYEQYF. The DNA for the CDR3 is TGTGCCAGCTCACCCCTAAGCGGCGGTCACTCGATCTCCTACGAGCAGTACTTC.

The genes are TRBV5-4 and TRBJ2-1; 7 nucleotides line up with TRBD1. Trimming took 6 bases from V and 3 from J; bases not matched to a gene: 3. CDR3 length equals 13 residues. Germline lookup yields CDR1 SGHNT and CDR2 YYREEE (reference sequence). The CDR3 DNA sequence: TGTGCCAGCAACAGGGACAGCTACAATGAGCAGTTCTTC. It translates to CASNRDSYNEQFF.

The chain has TRBV6-5 and TRBJ2-7, with 8 bases lining up with TRBD1. The germline V gene has CDR1 MNHEY and CDR2 SVGAGI. V shed 8 bases, J shed 5 bases, and the junction held 5 bases outside the gene matches. The CDR3 is 12 residues long. The CDR3 region has the DNA TGTGCCAGCTCCAGGGGGCCCGACGAGCAGTACTTC. Encoded protein: CASSRGPDEQYF.

With respect to this clone: Compared with germline, one end of the junction differs, possibly owing to a read error. The sample has other DNA sequences that encode this CDR3 too. This chain joins TRBV30 and TRBJ2-7, with no clear D. The CDR3 runs to 10 residues. The germline gives CDR1 GTSNPN, CDR2 SVGIG (reference sequence). CDR3 DNA sequence: TGCGCCTGGGGTGGATATGAGCAGTACTTC. Translating it yields CAWGGYEQYF. The full variable domain, its missing parts supplied by reference TRBV30 and TRBJ2-7, is SQTIHQWPATLVQPVGSPLSLECTVEGTSNPNLYWYRQAAGRGLQLLFYSVGIGQISSEVPQNLSASRPQDRQFILSSKKLLLSDSGFYLCAWGGYEQYFGPGTRLTVT.

J is TRBJ1-1 and V is TRBV19; the match to TRBD1 covers 8 bases. CDR1 is LNHDA, CDR2 SQIVND, per germline (reference sequence). The CDR3 consists of 14 residues. Losses at the gene ends were 6 bases for V and 3 bases for J; bases not matched to a gene: 6. CDR3 in DNA: TGTGCCAGTAGCCTCATGGACAGGGACACTGAAGCTTTCTTT. The encoded protein is CASSLMDRDTEAFF. Full variable domain (outside the CDR3, taken from reference TRBV19 and TRBJ1-1): DGGITQSPKYLFRKEGQNVTLSCEQNLNHDAMYWYRQDPGQGLRLIYYSQIVNDFQKGDIAEGYSVSREKKESFPLTVTSAQKNPTAFYLCASSLMDRDTEAFFGQGTRLTVV.

The gene calls are TRBV4-1 and TRBJ1-5; D is perhaps TRBD1 (5 bases). The V gene lost 2 bases and the J gene lost 9 bases, with 20 bases spanning the gap. The CDR3 consists of 16 residues. Looked up from germline, CDR1 is MGHRA and CDR2 is YSYEKL. The CDR3 sequence is CASSQPSRGAQGPQHF. CDR3 bases: TGCGCCAGCAGCCAACCATCTAGAGGGGCTCAAGGGCCCCAGCATTTT.

The V gene is TRBV28, the J gene TRBJ2-7; D gene unclear. The CDR3 has 15 amino acids. V was pared by 5 bases and J by 0 bases, with 14 bases between. Looked up from germline, CDR1 is MDHEN and CDR2 is SYDVKM. The chain's CDR3 is CASSPPTTASYEQYF. The CDR3 DNA follows: TGTGCCAGCAGTCCCCCAACTACCGCCTCCTACGAGCAGTACTTC.

J is TRBJ1-5 and V is TRBV10-3, with D tentatively TRBD1 (6 bases). Trimming pared 7 bases from V and 6 bases from J, leaving 19 bases between. The CDR3 is 15 amino acids. CDR1 ENHRY and CDR2 SYGVKD come from the germline V gene. CDR3 bases: TGTGCCATCAAGGGGGGAGGGGGAAGGAGTCAGCCCCAGCATTTT. Translating it yields CAIKGGGGRSQPQHF.

The chain combines TRBV9 with TRBJ2-1, with a weak D call TRBD1 (6 bases). The CDR3 sequence is 14 residues long. From germline, CDR1 is SGDLS and CDR2 YYNGEE. Trimming took 4 bases from V and 5 from J, leaving 13 bases between them. The CDR3: CASSPLWDNNEQFF. In DNA form, the CDR3 reads TGTGCCAGCAGCCCCCTCTGGGACAACAATGAGCAGTTCTTC.

The chain uses TRBV7-2 and TRBJ2-3; 8 bases align to TRBD2. The V and J ends lost 1 base and 11 bases, in that order; junction bases with no gene match: 8. Germline V lookup: CDR1 SGHTA, CDR2 FQGNSA. The CDR3 spans 14 residues. CDR3 DNA sequence: TGTGCCAGCAGCTTAGTAGGTAGCGGGGTGGTGCAGTATTTT. It is translated as CASSLVGSGVVQYF.

This chain links TRBV2 with TRBJ2-7; 8 nucleotides line up with TRBD1. Germline values: CDR1 SNHLY, CDR2 FYNNEI. J gave up 9 bases and V 2 bases, and 12 bases lay outside the gene matches. This CDR3 has 15 residues. The CDR3 sequence is CASSEMGQVKLWQYF. The CDR3 DNA is TGTGCCAGCAGTGAAATGGGACAGGTCAAGTTATGGCAGTACTTC.

The chain joins TRBV11-2 to TRBJ2-3; 8 bases agree with TRBD2. Germline V lookup: CDR1 SGHAT, CDR2 FQNNGV. Trimming at V came to 5 bases and at J to 1 base, leaving 11 bases not matched to a gene. This CDR3 contains 17 residues. The CDR3 coding sequence is TGTGCCAGCAGCGCCCGGGGTAGCGGGGTTCGCACAGATACGCAGTATTTT. Translating gives CASSARGSGVRTDTQYF. Supplemented by reference TRBV11-2 and TRBJ2-3, the full variable domain reads EAGVAQSPRYKIIEKRQSVAFWCNPISGHATLYWYQQILGQGPKLLIQFQNNGVVDDSQLPKDRFSAERLKGVDSTLKIQPAKLEDSAVYLCASSARGSGVRTDTQYFGPGTRLTVL.